The clone carrying this TCR beta chain has more than one count but fewer than ten. Time point given: newly diagnosed GD, antithyroid drugs for less than 3 months. The TCR library was prepared using RNA isolated from PBMCs. The data were obtained in a study of regulatory T cells in long-lasting Graves disease. The wider study: Antithyroid drugs had been taken under 3 months by newly diagnosed Graves' patients.

V gave up 0 bases and J gave up 6 bases, with 12 bases separating them. The germline CDR1 and CDR2 sequences are MNHEY and SVGAGI. This CDR3 has 15 amino acids. TCR beta libraries were built with iRepertoire HTBI primers and Arm-PCR of CDR3 regions. In the original processing: Identification across samples found fewer than 65 TRBV and about 13 TRBJ segments. TCRdb reanalysed the multiplex PCR reads using MiXCR and keeps one entry per CDR3 protein. The V and J calls come from TCRdb's annotation, not from the publication. The sample lists under 500,000 distinct CDR3 sequences, 16% seen once, with about 10% in the top ten. The same sample was also studied in work on T cells in Graves' hyperthyroidism and ophthalmopathy. That publication notes: Thyroid ultrasound, orbital computed tomography, clinical symptoms, and serum thyroxine and TRAb underpinned diagnoses.

The specimen was peripheral blood mononuclear cells (PBMCs), collected at new diagnosis, from a patient treated with antithyroid drugs. V is TRBV6-5 and J is TRBJ2-1; tentatively, D is TRBD1 (5 bases). This TCR was recovered from a woman in her twenties or thirties with Graves disease. CDR3 sequence (DNA): TGTGCCAGCAGTTACTCCAGGGCCATCGGCAATGAGCAGTTCTTC. Encoded protein: CASSYSRAIGNEQFF.